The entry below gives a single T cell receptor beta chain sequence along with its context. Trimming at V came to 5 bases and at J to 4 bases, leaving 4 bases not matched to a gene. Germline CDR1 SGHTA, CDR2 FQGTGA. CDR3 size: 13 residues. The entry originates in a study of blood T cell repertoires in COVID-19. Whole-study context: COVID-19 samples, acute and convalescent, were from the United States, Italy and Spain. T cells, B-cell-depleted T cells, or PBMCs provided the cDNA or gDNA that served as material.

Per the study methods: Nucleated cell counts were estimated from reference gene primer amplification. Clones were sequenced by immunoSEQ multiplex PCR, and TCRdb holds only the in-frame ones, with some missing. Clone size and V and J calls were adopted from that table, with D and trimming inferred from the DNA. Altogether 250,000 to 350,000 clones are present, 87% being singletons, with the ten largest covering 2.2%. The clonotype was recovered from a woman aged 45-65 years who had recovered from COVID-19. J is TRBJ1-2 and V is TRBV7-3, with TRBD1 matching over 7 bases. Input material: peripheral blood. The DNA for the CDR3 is TGTGCCAGCAGCCCGGGACAGAGCTATGGCTACACCTTC. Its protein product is CASSPGQSYGYTF.